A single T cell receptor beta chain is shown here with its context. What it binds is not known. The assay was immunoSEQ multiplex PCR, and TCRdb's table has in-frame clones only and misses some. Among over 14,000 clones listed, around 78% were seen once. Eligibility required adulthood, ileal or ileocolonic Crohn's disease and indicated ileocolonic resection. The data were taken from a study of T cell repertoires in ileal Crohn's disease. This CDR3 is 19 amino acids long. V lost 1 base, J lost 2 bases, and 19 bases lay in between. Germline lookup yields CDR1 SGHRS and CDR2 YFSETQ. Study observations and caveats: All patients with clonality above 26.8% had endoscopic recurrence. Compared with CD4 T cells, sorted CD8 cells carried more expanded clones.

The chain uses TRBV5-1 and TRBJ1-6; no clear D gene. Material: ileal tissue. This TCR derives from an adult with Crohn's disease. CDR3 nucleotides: TGCGCCAGCAGCTTGTTGGAGGTCAGATCGGTCCCCTATAATTCACCCCTCCACTTT. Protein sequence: CASSLLEVRSVPYNSPLHF.